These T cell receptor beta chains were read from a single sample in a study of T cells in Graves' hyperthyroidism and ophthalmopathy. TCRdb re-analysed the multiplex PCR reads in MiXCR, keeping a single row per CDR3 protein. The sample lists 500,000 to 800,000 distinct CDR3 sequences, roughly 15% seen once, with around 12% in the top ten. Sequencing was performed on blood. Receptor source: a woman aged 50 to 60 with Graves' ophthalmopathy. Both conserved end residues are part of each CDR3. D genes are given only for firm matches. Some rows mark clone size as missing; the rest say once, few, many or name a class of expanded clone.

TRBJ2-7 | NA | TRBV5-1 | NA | TGCGCCAGCAGCTCAGGTGGGCTTTTCAGGGAGCAGTACTTC | CASSSGGLFREQYF
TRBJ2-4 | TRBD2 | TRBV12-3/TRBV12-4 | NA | TGTGCCAGCAGCGACGCGGGGGGAGCCAAAAACATTCAGTACTTC | CASSDAGGAKNIQYF
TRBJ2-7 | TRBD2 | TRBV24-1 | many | TGTGCCACCAGTGATCCGACTAGCGCGAACTACGAGCAGTACTTC | CATSDPTSANYEQYF
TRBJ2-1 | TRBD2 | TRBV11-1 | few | TGTGCCAGCAGCTCCTGGACTAGCGGGGTCTGGTACGATGAGCAGTTCTTC | CASSSWTSGVWYDEQFF
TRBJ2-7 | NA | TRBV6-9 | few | TGTGCCAGCAGTTATTGGGGCAGAGCCTACGAGCAGTACTTC | CASSYWGRAYEQYF
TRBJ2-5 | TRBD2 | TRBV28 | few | TGTGCCAGCACCCCGGCCCAACTAGCGGGAGAAGGAGAGACCCAGTACTTC | CASTPAQLAGEGETQYF
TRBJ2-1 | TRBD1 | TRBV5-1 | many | TGCGCCAGCAGTCAACAATTCAGGGGGCAGGGGCGGCATTACAATGAGCAGTTCTTC | CASSQQFRGQGRHYNEQFF
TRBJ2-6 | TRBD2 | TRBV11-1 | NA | TGTGCCAGCAGCCGACGGGGGGGGTTCCCCCGCTTTTCTGGGGCCAACGTCCTGACTTTC | CASSRRGGFPRFSGANVLTF
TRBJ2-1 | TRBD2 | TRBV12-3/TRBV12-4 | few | TGTGCCAGCAGTATAGGGACTAACTCCAATGAGCAGTTCTTC | CASSIGTNSNEQFF
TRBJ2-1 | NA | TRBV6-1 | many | TGTGCCAGCAGCCCCCGGGGTGACGAGCAGTTCTTC | CASSPRGDEQFF
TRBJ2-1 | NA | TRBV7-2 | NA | TGTGCCAGCAGCCTACGTTGGGGGGCCACGGGCCCCTACAATGAGCAGTTCTTC | CASSLRWGATGPYNEQFF
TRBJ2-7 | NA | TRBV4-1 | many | TGCGCCAGCAGCCGGCAAGCGGACTCCTACGAGCAGTACTTC | CASSRQADSYEQYF
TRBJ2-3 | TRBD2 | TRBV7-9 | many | TGTGCCAGCAGCTTAGCGCTAGCGGGAGAGACAGATACGCAGTATTTT | CASSLALAGETDTQYF
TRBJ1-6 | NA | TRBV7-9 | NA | TGTGCCAGCAGCATACAACAGTCCTATAATTCACCCCTCCACTTT | CASSIQQSYNSPLHF
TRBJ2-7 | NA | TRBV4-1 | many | TGCGCCAGCAGCCAAGTTTCGACTAGCTACGAGCAGTACTTC | CASSQVSTSYEQYF
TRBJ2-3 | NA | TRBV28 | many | TGTGCCAGCACATGGTGGGGGAGGACAGATACGCAGTATTTT | CASTWWGRTDTQYF